Listed here are 17 T cell receptor beta chains from one sample, sequenced in a study of CD8+ T cells in alopecia areata. The sequencing template was cDNA reverse transcribed from extracted RNA. Sequenced by immunoSEQ multiplex PCR; TCRdb stores in-frame clones only, minus some. The table lists roughly 200,000 clones, roughly 59% of them singletons. The source was CD4+ T cells sorted from blood, collected at week 0. The source of these receptors is a human donor with alopecia areata.

Worth noting for this clone: Other DNA sequences within the sample encode an identical CDR3. The V gene is TRBV5-6, the J gene TRBJ1-5; unclear D gene. The length of the CDR3 is 13 residues. The V end lost 1 base, the J end lost 2 bases, and 4 bases lay between the germline ends. CDR1 and CDR2 from the germline V gene are SGHDT and YYEEEE. CDR3 nucleotides: TGTGCCAGCAGCTTGCCCGGCAATCAGCCCCAGCATTTT. Translating it yields CASSLPGNQPQHF.

This sequence joins TRBV29-1 and TRBJ1-2; no clear D. V was trimmed by 1 base and J by 5 bases, leaving 11 bases between them. Germline CDR1 reads SQVTM; CDR2 reads ANQGSEA. The CDR3 runs to 13 residues. The CDR3 bases are TGCAGCGTTGAAGTCGGACGGAATTATGGCTACACCTTC. Protein product: CSVEVGRNYGYTF.

This chain connects TRBV27 to TRBJ2-6, with D tentatively TRBD2 (5 bases). Trimming shortened V by 11 bases and J by 2 bases, and 13 bases separated the two germline ends. The germline CDR1 and CDR2 sequences are MNHEY and SMNVEV (reference sequence). This CDR3 spans 14 amino acids. This chain's CDR3 is CAVSPGTGANVLTF. The DNA for the CDR3 is TGTGCCGTCTCCCCCGGGACTGGGGCCAACGTCCTGACTTTC.

This clone is a singleton in its sample. The rearrangement links TRBV20-1 to TRBJ2-7, with no clear D. Germline V lookup: CDR1 DFQATT, CDR2 SNEGSKA (reference sequence). The CDR3 extends over 9 amino acids. CDR3 bases: TGCACATCTATCAACGAGCAGTACTTC. This translates into CTSINEQYF.

The V gene is TRBV4-3, the J gene TRBJ2-7; D might be TRBD1 or TRBD2, each matching 5 bases. The germline V gene encodes CDR1 LGHNA and CDR2 YSLEER. The length of the CDR3 is 12 residues. The V gene lost 4 bases and the J gene lost 8 bases, with 12 bases spanning the gap. The CDR3 is CASSLATGQQYF. CDR3 coding DNA: TGCGCCAGCAGCCTCGCGACGGGGCAGCAGTACTTC.

The V and J genes are TRBV29-1 and TRBJ1-2; 7 positions match TRBD1. V shed 6 bases, J shed 6 bases, and the junction held 19 bases outside the gene matches. The CDR3 consists of 16 residues. In germline, CDR1 is SQVTM, CDR2 ANQGSEA. This chain's CDR3 is CSVDPLKTGNYDGYTF. In nucleotides, the CDR3 is TGCAGCGTCGACCCCCTAAAGACAGGGAATTACGATGGCTACACCTTC.

The genes are TRBV9 and TRBJ2-3; 9 bases map to TRBD2. Germline-derived CDR1 and CDR2 are SGDLS and YYNGEE. The trim removed 3 bases at V and 4 bases at J, leaving 9 bases unmatched. This CDR3 contains 16 residues. In DNA, the CDR3 is TGTGCCAGCAGCGCCCTGAGAGCGGGGGGCTCAGATACGCAGTATTTT. Translation: CASSALRAGGSDTQYF. Full variable domain (rest looked up from reference TRBV9 and TRBJ2-3): DSGVTQTPKHLITATGQRVTLRCSPRSGDLSVYWYQQSLDQGLQFLIQYYNGEERAKGNILERFSAQQFPDLHSELNLSSLELGDSALYFCASSALRAGGSDTQYFGPGTRLTVL.

The rearrangement links TRBV9 to TRBJ2-7; possible D gene TRBD2, 5 bases. This CDR3 has 16 residues. With 1 base removed from V and 2 bases from J, the gap between germline ends came to 16 bases. The germline gives CDR1 SGDLS, CDR2 YYNGEE. DNA for the CDR3: TGTGCCAGCAGCGTAAGCGCGGCAGTCGGGACCTACGAGCAGTACTTC. Its protein product is CASSVSAAVGTYEQYF. Full variable domain (outside the CDR3, taken from reference TRBV9 and TRBJ2-7): DSGVTQTPKHLITATGQRVTLRCSPRSGDLSVYWYQQSLDQGLQFLIQYYNGEERAKGNILERFSAQQFPDLHSELNLSSLELGDSALYFCASSVSAAVGTYEQYFGPGTRLTVT.

This chain connects TRBV6-6 to TRBJ1-5; D possibly corresponds to TRBD1 (6 bases). Germline assignment: CDR1 MNHNY and CDR2 SVGAGI (reference sequence). The ends were cut back, 6 bases at V and 2 bases at J, with 17 bases in the middle. The CDR3 length is 16 residues. The CDR3 loop is CASRPRSGAGNQPQHF. In nucleotides, the CDR3 is TGTGCCAGCAGACCCAGGTCAGGGGCCGGCAATCAGCCCCAGCATTTT.

The chain links TRBV4-3 to TRBJ2-5; 7 bases fit TRBD2. Trimming cost V 0 bases and J 4 bases; bases outside gene matches: 11. Germline V gene data show CDR1 as LGHNA and CDR2 as YSLEER. CDR3 size: 17 residues. The CDR3, as DNA: TGCGCCAGCAGCCAAGACGTGACTAGCTGGTCGACAGAGACCCAGTACTTC. It specifies CASSQDVTSWSTETQYF.

The chain is built from TRBV7-2 and TRBJ1-5, with TRBD1 matching over 7 bases. This CDR3 is built from 15 residues. From germline, CDR1 is SGHTA and CDR2 FQGNSA. V trimming: 6 bases; J trimming: 6 bases; junction bases outside the gene matches: 11. The CDR3, as DNA: TGTGCCAGCAGTAAAGGAGGGGGCGTCGGTCAGCCCCAGCATTTT. The encoded protein is CASSKGGGVGQPQHF. Complete variable domain (other parts from reference TRBV7-2 and TRBJ1-5): GAGVSQSPSNKVTEKGKDVELRCDPISGHTALYWYRQSLGQGLEFLIYFQGNSAPDKSGLPSDRFSAERTGGSVSTLTIQRTQQEDSAVYLCASSKGGGVGQPQHFGDGTRLSIL.

This clone was detected only a few times. The chain recombines TRBV7-3 with TRBJ2-5, with D possibly being TRBD1 (5 bases). CDR3 length equals 13 residues. Germline CDR1 reads SGHTA; CDR2 reads FQGTGA. Trimming left V 2 bases short and J 5 bases short, with 9 bases between. DNA of the CDR3: TGTGCCAGCAGCTTAGGGGCAGGGGAGACCCAGTACTTC. It codes for CASSLGAGETQYF.

Notes on this clone: At one of its ends the junction is not consistent with the germline gene, which may arise from a read error. The gene calls are TRBV20-1 and TRBJ2-7; D might be TRBD1 or TRBD2, each matching 5 bases. This CDR3 region has 11 residues. Germline loops: CDR1 DFQATT, CDR2 SNEGSKA (reference sequence). The CDR3 sequence: CSASLGQGVMF. Here the CDR3 DNA reads TGCAGCGCTAGCCTTGGGCAGGGAGTTATGTTC.

This clone showed up just a few times. This sequence joins TRBV29-1 and TRBJ2-3; 9 positions agree with TRBD1. The trim removed 7 bases at V and 0 bases at J, leaving 5 bases unmatched. Germline V lookup: CDR1 SQVTM, CDR2 ANQGSEA. This CDR3 has 14 amino acids. CDR3 residues: CSASGTGSTDTQYF. CDR3 nucleotides: TGCAGCGCCTCCGGGACAGGGAGCACAGATACGCAGTATTTT.

This clone has more than one count but fewer than ten. The chain uses TRBV29-1 and TRBJ2-7; maybe TRBD2 (6 bases). The ends were cut back, 7 bases at V and 6 bases at J, with 16 bases in the middle. CDR1 is SQVTM, CDR2 ANQGSEA, per germline. This CDR3 has 12 amino acids. For the CDR3, the DNA is TGCAGCGCTGGACCCCGGGGAGGCGAGCAGTACTTC. Protein product: CSAGPRGGEQYF.

The chain employs TRBV6-6 and TRBJ2-1; the D is unclear. Between the trimmed V and J ends, which lost 0 bases and 8 bases, there was a span of 8 bases. The CDR3 spans 13 residues. Germline-derived CDR1 and CDR2 are MNHNY and SVGAGI (reference sequence). The chain's CDR3 is CASSYSISDEQFF. The CDR3 DNA sequence: TGTGCCAGCAGTTACTCGATTTCGGATGAGCAGTTCTTC.

The chain has TRBV19 and TRBJ1-1, with D hard to call. V was pared by 6 bases and J by 0 bases, with 11 bases between. From germline, CDR1 is LNHDA and CDR2 SQIVND (reference sequence). CDR3 length equals 14 residues. The CDR3 sequence: CASRLGPMNTEAFF. The CDR3 nucleotides are TGTGCCAGTAGACTGGGCCCAATGAACACTGAAGCTTTCTTT.